The 21 T cell receptor beta chains listed next were all sequenced from one sample in a study of siplizumab effects on memory and regulatory T cells. Sequenced by immunoSEQ multiplex PCR; TCRdb stores in-frame clones only, minus some. The sample yields around 100,000 clones, approximately 91% seen once. The source material was non-Treg CD4+ T cells sorted from blood. The source is a human donor in good health.

For the CDR3, the DNA is TGTGCCAGCAGCTTAACGCCCGGGACCTACGAGCAGTACTTC. The encoded protein is CASSLTPGTYEQYF. The chain links TRBV7-9 to TRBJ2-7, with D perhaps matching TRBD2 (5 bases). V gave up 2 bases and J gave up 2 bases, with 10 bases separating them. CDR3 length: 14 residues. Germline assignment: CDR1 SEHNR and CDR2 FQNEAQ (reference sequence).

The chain has TRBV7-2 and TRBJ2-3, with 9 bases fitting TRBD1. This CDR3 is 17 amino acids long. Germline V CDR1 and CDR2: SGHTA, FQGNSA. Germline trimming cut 1 base from V and 0 bases from J; bases unmatched to any gene: 5. CDR3 in amino acids: CASSLVGQGTSTDTQYF. The CDR3 DNA sequence: TGTGCCAGCAGCTTAGTTGGACAGGGGACTAGCACAGATACGCAGTATTTT.

This clone was seen a single time. V usage is TRBV7-3 and J usage is TRBJ1-1; D may be TRBD1 (6 bases). V lost 5 bases, J lost 1 base, and 29 bases lay in between. Germline assignment: CDR1 SGHTA and CDR2 FQGTGA. The CDR3 is 20 amino acids. The DNA for the CDR3 is TGTGCCAGCAGCCCCACTAGGTCCGGGGGCGGTTCGGTCTGGAACACTGAAGCTTTCTTT. Its translation is CASSPTRSGGGSVWNTEAFF.

The rearrangement joins TRBV6-5 to TRBJ2-3; D not certain. The V gene's germline CDR1 is MNHEY and CDR2 SVGAGI. Trimming took 11 bases from V and 2 from J, leaving 14 bases between them. The CDR3 spans 13 residues. The CDR3 loop is CAVARVDTDTQYF. The CDR3 nucleotides are TGTGCCGTGGCTCGGGTAGACACAGATACGCAGTATTTT.

The V call is TRBV5-1, the J call TRBJ2-6, with no clear D. From germline, CDR1 is SGHRS and CDR2 YFSETQ. CDR3 length: 16 amino acids. V was trimmed by 4 bases and J by 0 bases, leaving 11 bases between them. CDR3 DNA: TGCGCCAGCAGCCCCGCGGCAGACTCTGGGGCCAACGTCCTGACTTTC. Its translation: CASSPAADSGANVLTF. The whole variable domain, filled in from reference TRBV5-1 and TRBJ2-6, reads KAGVTQTPRYLIKTRGQQVTLSCSPISGHRSVSWYQQTPGQGLQFLFEYFSETQRNKGNFPGRFSGRQFSNSRSEMNVSTLELGDSALYLCASSPAADSGANVLTFGAGSRLTVL.

The genes are TRBV7-9 and TRBJ1-4, with 11 nucleotides matching TRBD1. The J segment lost 10 bases and the V segment lost 5 bases, leaving 12 bases of the junction unmatched. The length of the CDR3 is 16 residues. The germline gives CDR1 SEHNR, CDR2 FQNEAQ (reference sequence). Written as DNA, the CDR3 is TGTGCCAGCAGCATATACTCCGGGACAGGGGGAAGAAAACTGTTTTTT. Residues: CASSIYSGTGGRKLFF.

This chain joins TRBV6-4 and TRBJ1-4, with D perhaps matching TRBD1 (6 bases). V dropped 8 bases and J dropped 8 bases, with 18 bases sitting between them. Germline V gives CDR1 MRHNA, CDR2 SNTAGT. The CDR3 spans 14 residues. The CDR3 DNA is TGTGCCAGCGCGGGGGCAGGGTGTAGGGAAAAACTGTTTTTT. This encodes CASAGAGCREKLFF.

This clone was detected once. V gene TRBV5-1 combines with J gene TRBJ2-7; 12 bases are a match to TRBD1. The trim removed 5 bases at V and 3 bases at J, leaving 6 bases unmatched. The CDR3 totals 15 residues. CDR1 and CDR2 from the germline V gene are SGHRS and YFSETQ. In DNA form, the CDR3 reads TGCGCCAGCAGATCCTGGGACAGGGGGCTCTACGAGCAGTACTTC. It encodes CASRSWDRGLYEQYF.

This sequence joins TRBV6-5 and TRBJ1-2; a weak D match, TRBD1 (5 bases). Germline V CDR1 and CDR2: MNHEY, SVGAGI. V shed 6 bases and J shed 3 bases, with 11 bases lying between them. The CDR3 sequence is 13 residues long. CDR3 sequence: CASSPGNYYGYTF. CDR3 nucleotide sequence: TGTGCCAGCAGCCCAGGGAACTACTATGGCTACACCTTC.

The chain recombines TRBV18 with TRBJ2-5, with D tentatively TRBD1 (6 bases). Trimming stripped 6 bases from V and 0 bases from J, with 14 bases between. The germline V gene encodes CDR1 KGHSH and CDR2 LQKENI. The CDR3 covers 15 residues. In DNA, the CDR3 is TGTGCCAGCTCTCTTAGGGGGAACCACCAAGAGACCCAGTACTTC. Encoded protein: CASSLRGNHQETQYF.

This sequence joins TRBV30 and TRBJ1-1; 7 bases agree with TRBD1. CDR1 GTSNPN and CDR2 SVGIG come from the germline V gene (reference sequence). V shed 3 bases and J 6 bases; nucleotides not matched to a gene: 7. The CDR3 is 13 residues long. The CDR3 reads CAWSKQGFSEAFF. The CDR3 coding sequence is TGTGCCTGGAGCAAACAGGGGTTTTCTGAAGCTTTCTTT.

The chain joins TRBV7-2 to TRBJ2-7; D might be TRBD1 (5 bases). Per germline, CDR1 SGHTA and CDR2 FQGNSA. The V gene lost 3 bases and the J gene lost 7 bases, with 16 bases spanning the gap. The CDR3 length is 14 residues. The CDR3: CASSFLGARQEQYF. In nucleotides, the CDR3 is TGTGCCAGCAGCTTTCTTGGGGCCCGGCAGGAGCAGTACTTC. Full variable domain (missing parts from reference TRBV7-2 and TRBJ2-7): GAGVSQSPSNKVTEKGKDVELRCDPISGHTALYWYRQSLGQGLEFLIYFQGNSAPDKSGLPSDRFSAERTGGSVSTLTIQRTQQEDSAVYLCASSFLGARQEQYFGPGTRLTVT.

This rearrangement joins TRBV18 to TRBJ2-1, with 8 bases lining up with TRBD2. The length of the CDR3 is 18 residues. The germline V gene has CDR1 KGHSH and CDR2 LQKENI. Trimming took 3 bases from V and 3 from J; bases not matched to a gene: 13. The CDR3 reads CASSPLQISAGVYNEQFF. CDR3 nucleotide sequence: TGTGCCAGCTCACCGCTGCAAATCTCAGCGGGAGTCTACAATGAGCAGTTCTTC.

CDR3 amino acids: CASSVSFLGGSGNTIYF. The CDR3 region has the DNA TGTGCCAGCAGCGTTTCGTTTTTGGGGGGCTCTGGAAACACCATATATTTT. This rearrangement joins TRBV9 to TRBJ1-3; perhaps TRBD1 as D (5 bases). The CDR3 is 17 residues long. V gave up 2 bases and J gave up 0 bases, with 15 bases separating them. Germline CDR1 reads SGDLS; CDR2 reads YYNGEE.

The chain recombines TRBV10-2 with TRBJ2-7, with TRBD2 matching over 13 bases. Trimming at V came to 2 bases and at J to 5 bases, leaving 6 bases not matched to a gene. This CDR3 comprises 16 residues. The V gene's germline CDR1 is WSHSY and CDR2 SAAADI. Written as DNA, the CDR3 is TGCGCCAGCAGTGAGACTAGCGGGAGGGCCAGGGACGAGCAGTACTTC. This translates into CASSETSGRARDEQYF.

V usage is TRBV9 and J usage is TRBJ2-2; weak D call: TRBD1 (6 bases). CDR3 size: 15 residues. Germline loops: CDR1 SGDLS, CDR2 YYNGEE. Trimming removed 7 bases at V and 6 bases at J, with 19 bases between. This chain's CDR3 is CASSVGTGFPGELFF. In DNA form, the CDR3 reads TGTGCCAGCTCGGTGGGCACAGGGTTTCCCGGGGAGCTGTTTTTT. Together with reference TRBV9 and TRBJ2-2, the CDR3 gives the full variable domain: DSGVTQTPKHLITATGQRVTLRCSPRSGDLSVYWYQQSLDQGLQFLIQYYNGEERAKGNILERFSAQQFPDLHSELNLSSLELGDSALYFCASSVGTGFPGELFFGEGSRLTVL.

The J gene is TRBJ2-5, the V gene TRBV11-2, with D possibly TRBD1 on 6 matching bases. The last part of the DNA fits TRBJ2-7 better; the J call may be wrong. In germline, CDR1 is SGHAT, CDR2 FQNNGV. The CDR3 sequence is 14 residues long. The CDR3 nucleotides are TGTGCCAGCAGCTTAGAAAGACAGGTCCGCGAGCAGTACTTC. Its translation is CASSLERQVREQYF.

The chain couples TRBV5-1 to TRBJ2-3; the D is unclear. The CDR3 is made up of 16 amino acids. Between the trimmed V and J ends, which lost 0 bases and 0 bases, there was a span of 11 bases. Germline CDR1 and CDR2: SGHRS and YFSETQ. CDR3 sequence reads: CASSLGPGGSTDTQYF. Here the CDR3 DNA reads TGCGCCAGCAGCTTGGGGCCTGGCGGTAGCACAGATACGCAGTATTTT. The full variable domain, in which reference TRBV5-1 and TRBJ2-3 provide the parts outside the CDR3, is KAGVTQTPRYLIKTRGQQVTLSCSPISGHRSVSWYQQTPGQGLQFLFEYFSETQRNKGNFPGRFSGRQFSNSRSEMNVSTLELGDSALYLCASSLGPGGSTDTQYFGPGTRLTVL.

This sequence joins TRBV29-1 and TRBJ2-1; a possible D gene is TRBD1 (6 bases). Trimming removed 2 bases from V and 5 bases from J, with 10 bases in between. This CDR3 has 13 amino acids. Germline V lookup: CDR1 SQVTM, CDR2 ANQGSEA. CDR3 region: CSVEQGRNNEQFF. CDR3 sequence (DNA): TGCAGCGTTGAACAGGGGCGAAACAATGAGCAGTTCTTC.

This sequence joins TRBV4-1 and TRBJ1-5; tentatively, D is TRBD1 (6 bases). Germline lookup yields CDR1 MGHRA and CDR2 YSYEKL. The CDR3 totals 16 residues. Trimming took off 0 bases at V and 6 bases at J, with 15 bases between the two ends. CDR3 DNA: TGCGCCAGCAGCCAAGATCCAACAGGGTGGGGTCAGCCCCAGCATTTT. Its protein product is CASSQDPTGWGQPQHF.

This clone was seen once. The rearrangement joins TRBV15 to TRBJ1-6; 7 bases line up with TRBD1. The germline V gene has CDR1 LNHNV and CDR2 YYDKDF (reference sequence). CDR3 length: 14 residues. Trimming removed 3 bases from V and 10 bases from J; junction bases left unmatched: 6. The CDR3 sequence: CATSRTGIWSPLHF. As DNA, the CDR3 is TGTGCCACCAGCAGGACAGGGATCTGGTCACCCCTCCACTTT.